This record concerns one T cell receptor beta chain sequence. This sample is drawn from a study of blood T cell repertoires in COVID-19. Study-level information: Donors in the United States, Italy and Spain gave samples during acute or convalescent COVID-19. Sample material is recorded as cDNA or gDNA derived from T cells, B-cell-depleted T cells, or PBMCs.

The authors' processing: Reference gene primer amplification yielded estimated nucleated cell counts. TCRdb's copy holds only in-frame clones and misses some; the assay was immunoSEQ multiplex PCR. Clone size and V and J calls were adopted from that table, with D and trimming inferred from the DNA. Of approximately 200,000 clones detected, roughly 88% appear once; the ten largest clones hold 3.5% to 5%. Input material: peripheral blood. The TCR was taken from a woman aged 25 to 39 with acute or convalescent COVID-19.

CDR3 nucleotides: TGTGCCACTACCCTAGCGGGAGGGCCTAATGAGCAGTTCTTC. Amino acids: CATTLAGGPNEQFF. The chain carries TRBV6-5 and TRBJ2-1, with 12 bases fitting TRBD2. V dropped 10 bases and J dropped 7; count of bases not matched to a gene: 8. Germline loops: CDR1 MNHEY, CDR2 SVGAGI. This CDR3 has 14 residues.